The next 24 T cell receptor beta chains were all read from a single sample in a study of regulatory T cells in long-lasting Graves disease. Libraries of TCR beta came from iRepertoire HTBI primers plus Arm-PCR of CDR3 regions. TCRdb reprocessed the multiplex PCR reads via MiXCR and lists one record per CDR3 protein. The repertoire holds 440,000 or so distinct CDR3 sequences, with about a sixth as singletons. The time point is: newly diagnosed GD, antithyroid drugs for less than 3 months. Making the TCR library involved RNA that had been extracted from PBMCs. These records were also assigned to another study, of T cells in Graves' hyperthyroidism and ophthalmopathy.

Sequenced here: peripheral blood mononuclear cells (PBMCs), sampled at new diagnosis, from a patient treated with antithyroid drugs. Source of these receptors: a woman aged 25 to 39 with Graves disease.

This clonotype has more than one count but fewer than ten. The CDR3 sequence is CASTSLGQGGTGELFF. The CDR3 DNA reads as TGTGCCAGCACCTCACTGGGGCAGGGGGGTACCGGGGAGCTGTTTTTT. V and J are TRBV27 and TRBJ2-2; D perhaps matches TRBD1 (7 bases). Between the trimmed V and J ends, which lost 7 bases and 5 bases, there was a span of 20 bases. CDR1 MNHEY and CDR2 SMNVEV come from the germline V gene (reference sequence). The CDR3 extends over 16 amino acids.

This clonotype was found many times. The chain's CDR3 is CASSLSTNEAFF. DNA of the CDR3: TGTGCCAGCAGTTTATCAACAAATGAAGCTTTCTTT. The J gene is TRBJ1-1, the V gene TRBV28; D not resolved. Trimming cost V 1 base and J 7 bases, with 7 bases left between them. The CDR3 has 12 amino acids. In germline, CDR1 is MDHEN, CDR2 SYDVKM. Filled out from reference TRBV28 and TRBJ1-1, the complete variable domain reads DVKVTQSSRYLVKRTGEKVFLECVQDMDHENMFWYRQDPGLGLRLIYFSYDVKMKEKGDIPEGYSVSREKKERFSLILESASTNQTSMYLCASSLSTNEAFFGQGTRLTVV.

This clonotype was recorded a few times. The junction does not match germline at one end; this may be a read error. J is TRBJ2-1 and V is TRBV11-2; 10 nucleotides match TRBD2. Per germline, CDR1 SGHAT and CDR2 FQNNGV. This CDR3 comprises 19 residues. Here the CDR3 reads CASSQVVPLRLAGYNEQFF. CDR3 DNA sequence: TGCGCCAGCAGCCAAGTGGTGCCGCTCCGACTAGCGGGCTACAATGAGCAGTTCTTC.

The chain carries TRBV5-4 and TRBJ2-1, with 9 positions matching TRBD2. V lost 0 bases, J lost 9 bases, and 10 bases stayed unmatched. The germline V gene encodes CDR1 SGHNT and CDR2 YYREEE (reference sequence). The CDR3 sequence is 16 residues long. CDR3 protein: CASSLVAGGPLGEQFF. In DNA form, the CDR3 reads TGTGCCAGCAGCTTGGTCGCGGGAGGGCCTCTGGGTGAGCAGTTCTTC.

This clonotype was detected many times. The V and J genes are TRBV27 and TRBJ2-7; TRBD2 matches 14 bases. Unmatched junction bases numbered 7, after V lost 6 bases and J lost 0 bases. Germline values: CDR1 MNHEY, CDR2 SMNVEV (reference sequence). There are 17 residues in the CDR3. The CDR3: CASRRGLAGGYSYEQYF. CDR3 sequence (DNA): TGTGCCAGCAGACGTGGACTAGCGGGAGGTTACTCCTACGAGCAGTACTTC.

The table lists this clonotype with many counts. V and J are TRBV20-1 and TRBJ2-3; TRBD1 matches 7 bases. The CDR3 runs to 13 residues. V gave up 6 bases and J gave up 5 bases; unmatched junction bases: 8. Germline lookup yields CDR1 DFQATT and CDR2 SNEGSKA (reference sequence). For the CDR3, the DNA is TGCAGTGCCGAATTACAGGGGCGAGATACGCAGTATTTT. Its translation: CSAELQGRDTQYF.

This clonotype was picked up many times. This chain connects TRBV2 to TRBJ2-7, with 11 bases lining up with TRBD2. Germline CDR1 SNHLY, CDR2 FYNNEI. The CDR3 contains 19 residues. J was trimmed by 8 bases and V by 6 bases; bases with no gene match: 24. The CDR3 bases are TGTGCCAGCAGCCACCGTCGGAGGATAGCGGGAGGGCCCGCTTATCAGCAGTACTTC. Protein sequence: CASSHRRRIAGGPAYQQYF.

A single count supports this clonotype. The chain has TRBV5-4 and TRBJ2-7; the match to TRBD1 covers 9 bases. The CDR3 sequence is 15 residues long. Germline loops: CDR1 SGHNT, CDR2 YYREEE (reference sequence). The ends lost 7 bases at V and 2 bases at J; junction bases unmatched: 10. DNA for the CDR3: TGTGCCAGCCGATTGGGGACAGGGCTGACCTACGAGCAGTACTTC. It translates to CASRLGTGLTYEQYF. The full variable domain, rest sourced from reference TRBV5-4 and TRBJ2-7, is ETGVTQSPTHLIKTRGQQVTLRCSSQSGHNTVSWYQQALGQGPQFIFQYYREEENGRGNFPPRFSGLQFPNYSSELNVNALELDDSALYLCASRLGTGLTYEQYFGPGTRLTVT.

The rearrangement joins TRBV7-9 to TRBJ2-7, with D perhaps given as TRBD1 or TRBD2 (5 bases each). The V and J ends lost 3 bases and 6 bases respectively, with 15 bases between them. CDR3 size: 14 residues. Per germline, CDR1 SEHNR and CDR2 FQNEAQ (reference sequence). The CDR3 reads CASSFGAGRSEQYF. In DNA, the CDR3 is TGTGCCAGCAGCTTCGGGGCAGGGAGAAGCGAGCAGTACTTC.

This clonotype was observed many times. This chain joins TRBV18 and TRBJ2-1; D is unclear. CDR1 is KGHSH, CDR2 LQKENI, per germline. The CDR3 totals 15 residues. The V and J ends lost 2 bases and 1 base respectively, with 9 bases between them. CDR3 sequence: CASSPAEGSYNEQFF. Here the CDR3 DNA reads TGTGCCAGCTCACCAGCGGAAGGATCCTACAATGAGCAGTTCTTC. The full variable domain, completed using reference TRBV18 and TRBJ2-1, is NAGVMQNPRHLVRRRGQEARLRCSPMKGHSHVYWYRQLPEEGLKFMVYLQKENIIDESGMPKERFSAEFPKEGPSILRIQQVVRGDSAAYFCASSPAEGSYNEQFFGPGTRLTVL.

The sample holds a few counts of this clonotype. The CDR3 spells CASSPDRGREKLFF. The CDR3 DNA is TGCGCCAGCAGCCCGGACAGGGGGCGAGAAAAACTGTTTTTT. The chain joins TRBV5-1 to TRBJ1-4; 11 bases line up with TRBD1. Germline trimming cut 4 bases from V and 8 bases from J; bases unmatched to any gene: 4. The CDR3 spans 14 residues. Germline values: CDR1 SGHRS, CDR2 YFSETQ.

This clonotype has only a few counts. The chain recombines TRBV2 with TRBJ2-5; 9 bases align to TRBD1. CDR3 length: 15 amino acids. The germline CDR1 and CDR2 sequences are SNHLY and FYNNEI. The J segment lost 2 bases and the V segment lost 4 bases, leaving 5 bases of the junction unmatched. CDR3 protein: CASSGGQGRQETQYF. CDR3 in DNA: TGTGCCAGCAGTGGGGGACAGGGTAGACAAGAGACCCAGTACTTC. The whole variable domain, remainder taken from reference TRBV2 and TRBJ2-5, is EPEVTQTPSHQVTQMGQEVILRCVPISNHLYFYWYRQILGQKVEFLVSFYNNEISEKSEIFDDQFSVERPDGSNFTLKIRSTKLEDSAMYFCASSGGQGRQETQYFGPGTRLLVL.

This clonotype has ten or more counts. The V call is TRBV18, the J call TRBJ1-1, with D hard to call. The CDR3 covers 12 residues. The germline V gene has CDR1 KGHSH and CDR2 LQKENI. With 0 bases removed from V and 9 bases from J, the gap between germline ends came to 8 bases. CDR3 sequence (DNA): TGTGCCAGCTCACCACCCGGGCCGAAAGCTTTCTTT. It codes for CASSPPGPKAFF. Drawing the rest from reference TRBV18 and TRBJ1-1, the complete variable domain is NAGVMQNPRHLVRRRGQEARLRCSPMKGHSHVYWYRQLPEEGLKFMVYLQKENIIDESGMPKERFSAEFPKEGPSILRIQQVVRGDSAAYFCASSPPGPKAFFGQGTRLTVV.

This clonotype was seen many times. The chain uses TRBV18 and TRBJ2-1; D may be TRBD2 (6 bases). V shed 0 bases and J shed 5 bases, with 11 bases lying between them. This CDR3 contains 15 residues. Germline-derived CDR1 and CDR2 are KGHSH and LQKENI. Written as DNA, the CDR3 is TGTGCCAGCTCACCACCTCGGCTAGCGAACAATGAGCAGTTCTTC. Its translation: CASSPPRLANNEQFF.

With regard to this clonotype: This may be a read error, as it is one base from a much larger clone. This chain connects TRBV11-2 to TRBJ2-7; 7 bases match TRBD1. Germline CDR1 is SGHAT and CDR2 is FQNNGV. The CDR3 is made up of 15 amino acids. CDR3 DNA sequence: TGTACCAGCAGCACGACCCGGGACAGTCTTCACGAGCAGTACTTC. Protein sequence: CTSSTTRDSLHEQYF.

This clonotype was seen a handful of times. The rearrangement joins TRBV27 to TRBJ2-2, with 8 bases matching TRBD1. This CDR3 has 14 amino acids. Trimming cost V 6 bases and J 5 bases; bases outside gene matches: 5. Germline V gene lookup returns CDR1 MNHEY and CDR2 SMNVEV (reference sequence). The CDR3 sequence: CASRQGAQTGELFF. The CDR3 coding sequence is TGTGCCAGCAGGCAGGGGGCGCAGACCGGGGAGCTGTTTTTT.

Points on this clonotype: A much larger clone sits a single nucleotide away, making a read error possible. The genes are TRBV11-2 and TRBJ1-4, with 10 bases identical to TRBD1. The germline V gene encodes CDR1 SGHAT and CDR2 FQNNGV. The CDR3 contains 15 residues. The DNA of the CDR3 is TGTGCCAGCAGCTCCCCCGGACAGGGGGATGAAAACCTGTTTTTT. Translated, it gives CASSSPGQGDENLFF. The variable domain in full, completed from reference TRBV11-2 and TRBJ1-4, reads EAGVAQSPRYKIIEKRQSVAFWCNPISGHATLYWYQQILGQGPKLLIQFQNNGVVDDSQLPKDRFSAERLKGVDSTLKIQPAKLEDSAVYLCASSSPGQGDENLFFGSGTQLSVL.

In this sample, this clonotype turned up many times. The rearrangement links TRBV6-5 to TRBJ2-1; D remains ambiguous. Trimming stripped 0 bases from V and 0 bases from J, with 12 bases between. Germline V gene data show CDR1 as MNHEY and CDR2 as SVGAGI. The CDR3 is made up of 17 amino acids. CDR3 DNA sequence: TGTGCCAGCAGTTACTCGTTGGCGTCGGTCTCCTACAATGAGCAGTTCTTC. Its translation: CASSYSLASVSYNEQFF.

Many counts were recorded for this clonotype. The rearrangement uses TRBV28 and TRBJ2-7; D remains unclear. In germline, CDR1 is MDHEN, CDR2 SYDVKM. The CDR3 is made up of 13 amino acids. With 2 bases removed from V and 2 bases from J, the gap between germline ends came to 7 bases. The CDR3 region has the DNA TGTGCCAGCAGTTTAATGTCAACCTACGAGCAGTACTTC. It translates to CASSLMSTYEQYF.

This clonotype was picked up a small number of times. The V and J genes are TRBV4-1 and TRBJ2-7; D might be TRBD1 or TRBD2, each matching 5 bases. V gave up 4 bases and J gave up 7 bases, with 17 bases separating them. CDR3 length: 14 residues. The germline CDR1 and CDR2 sequences are MGHRA and YSYEKL. CDR3 sequence: CASSPGTPGLEQYF. CDR3 DNA: TGCGCCAGCAGCCCCGGGACCCCCGGTTTGGAGCAGTACTTC.

This clonotype was detected only a few times. The chain links TRBV6-5 to TRBJ1-5; the match to TRBD1 covers 8 bases. The V gene end was trimmed by 2 bases and the J gene end by 3 bases; junction bases not matched to a gene: 12. CDR1 and CDR2 (germline): MNHEY, SVGAGI. This CDR3 comprises 18 residues. CDR3 residues: CASSYLPGQADPNQPQHF. The CDR3 DNA sequence: TGTGCCAGCAGTTACCTACCGGGACAGGCCGACCCCAATCAGCCCCAGCATTTT.

Many counts were recorded for this clonotype. The gene calls are TRBV14 and TRBJ2-2, with no clear D. The germline V gene has CDR1 SGHDN and CDR2 FVKESK. The CDR3 sequence is 13 residues long. Trimming cost V 3 bases and J 5 bases, with 7 bases left between them. CDR3 nucleotides: TGTGCCAGCAGCCAGGGTGAAACCGGGGAGCTGTTTTTT. This encodes CASSQGETGELFF.

In this sample, this clonotype turned up a few times. The chain joins TRBV29-1 to TRBJ1-2, with a possible D match to TRBD1 (6 bases). The CDR3 sequence is 15 residues long. V lost 7 bases and J 6 bases, leaving 24 bases between the germline ends. Germline CDR1 SQVTM, CDR2 ANQGSEA. In DNA form, the CDR3 reads TGCAGCGCTCTAGGGGCAGGGGATCGGTTTGATGGCTACACCTTC. Translating it yields CSALGAGDRFDGYTF.

This clonotype came up a few times. V gene TRBV19 combines with J gene TRBJ2-7, with 12 nucleotides matching TRBD2. The length of the CDR3 is 14 residues. Germline lookup yields CDR1 LNHDA and CDR2 SQIVND (reference sequence). The J segment lost 6 bases and the V segment lost 4 bases, leaving 4 bases of the junction unmatched. CDR3 sequence reads: CASSRTSGTIEQYF. The CDR3 bases are TGTGCCAGTAGTAGGACTAGCGGGACCATCGAGCAGTACTTC.